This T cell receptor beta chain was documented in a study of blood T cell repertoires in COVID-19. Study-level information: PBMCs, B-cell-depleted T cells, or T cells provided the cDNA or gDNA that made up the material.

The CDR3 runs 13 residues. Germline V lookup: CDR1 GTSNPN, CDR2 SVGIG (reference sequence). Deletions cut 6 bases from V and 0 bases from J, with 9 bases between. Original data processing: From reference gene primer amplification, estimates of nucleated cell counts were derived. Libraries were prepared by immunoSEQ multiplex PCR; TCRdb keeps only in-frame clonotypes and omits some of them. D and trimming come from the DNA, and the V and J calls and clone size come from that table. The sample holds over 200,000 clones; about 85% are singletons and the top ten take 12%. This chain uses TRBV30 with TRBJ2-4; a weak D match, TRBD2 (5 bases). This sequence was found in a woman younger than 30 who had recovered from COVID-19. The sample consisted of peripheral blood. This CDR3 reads CACQAGAKNIQYF. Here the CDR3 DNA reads TGTGCCTGCCAGGCGGGAGCCAAAAACATTCAGTACTTC. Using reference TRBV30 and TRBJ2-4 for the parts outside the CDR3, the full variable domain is SQTIHQWPATLVQPVGSPLSLECTVEGTSNPNLYWYRQAAGRGLQLLFYSVGIGQISSEVPQNLSASRPQDRQFILSSKKLLLSDSGFYLCACQAGAKNIQYFGAGTRLSVL.